The sample holds many counts of the clone carrying this TCR beta chain. This sample was included in a study of regulatory T cells in long-lasting Graves disease. Time point of the sample: newly diagnosed GD, antithyroid drugs for less than 3 months. RNA from PBMCs was the source of the TCR library. Investigators prepared the TCR beta libraries by applying iRepertoire HTBI primers and Arm-PCR of CDR3 regions. Via MiXCR, TCRdb re-called the multiplex PCR reads, giving one row per CDR3 protein. This table holds about 220,000 distinct CDR3 sequences, roughly 19% found once. The sample was also linked to a second study, of T cells in Graves' hyperthyroidism and ophthalmopathy.

The receptor comes from a woman in her 30s with Graves disease. The material sequenced was peripheral blood mononuclear cells (PBMCs), taken at new diagnosis, from a patient treated with antithyroid drugs.

In DNA form, the CDR3 reads TGCAGTGCTTTCTGGACGTCGACCTACGAGCAGTACTTC. Its translation: CSAFWTSTYEQYF. The gene calls are TRBV20-1 and TRBJ2-7; no clear D. Germline lookup yields CDR1 DFQATT and CDR2 SNEGSKA (reference sequence). This CDR3 contains 13 residues. V was shortened by 5 bases and J by 2 bases, with 13 bases between the two germline ends.